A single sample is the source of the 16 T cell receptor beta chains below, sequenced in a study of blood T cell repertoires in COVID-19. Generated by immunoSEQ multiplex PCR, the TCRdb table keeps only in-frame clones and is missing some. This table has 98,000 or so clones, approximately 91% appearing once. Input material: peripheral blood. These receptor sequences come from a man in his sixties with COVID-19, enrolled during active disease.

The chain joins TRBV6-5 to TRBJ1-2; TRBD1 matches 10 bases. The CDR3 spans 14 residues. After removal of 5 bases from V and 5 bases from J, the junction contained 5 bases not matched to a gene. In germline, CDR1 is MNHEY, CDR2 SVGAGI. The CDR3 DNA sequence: TGTGCCAGCAGTCGGACAGGGGGTGGGTATGGCTACACCTTC. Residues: CASSRTGGGYGYTF.

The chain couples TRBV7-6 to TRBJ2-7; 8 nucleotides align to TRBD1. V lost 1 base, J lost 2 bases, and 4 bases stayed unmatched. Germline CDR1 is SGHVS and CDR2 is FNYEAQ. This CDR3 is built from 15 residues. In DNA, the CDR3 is TGTGCCAGCAGCTTAGACGGACAGGGCGCCTACGAGCAGTACTTC. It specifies CASSLDGQGAYEQYF.

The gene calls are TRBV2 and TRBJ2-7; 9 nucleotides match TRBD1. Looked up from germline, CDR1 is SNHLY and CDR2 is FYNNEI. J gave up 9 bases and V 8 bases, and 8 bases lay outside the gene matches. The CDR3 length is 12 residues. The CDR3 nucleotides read TGTGCCAGCTTGGGACAGGGTACCGGGCAGTACTTC. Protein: CASLGQGTGQYF.

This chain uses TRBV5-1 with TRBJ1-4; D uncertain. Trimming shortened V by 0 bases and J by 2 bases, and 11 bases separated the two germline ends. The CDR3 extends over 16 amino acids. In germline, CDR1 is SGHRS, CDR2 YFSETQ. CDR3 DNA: TGCGCCAGCAGCTTGGACAGAACGGCTACTAATGAAAAACTGTTTTTT. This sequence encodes CASSLDRTATNEKLFF.

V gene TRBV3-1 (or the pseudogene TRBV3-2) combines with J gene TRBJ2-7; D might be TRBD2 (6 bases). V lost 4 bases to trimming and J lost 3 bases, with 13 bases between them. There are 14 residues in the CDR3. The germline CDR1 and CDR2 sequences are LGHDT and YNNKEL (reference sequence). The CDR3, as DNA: TGTGCCAGCAGCCGGGACTCCGGGGGCTACGAGCAGTACTTC. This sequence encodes CASSRDSGGYEQYF.

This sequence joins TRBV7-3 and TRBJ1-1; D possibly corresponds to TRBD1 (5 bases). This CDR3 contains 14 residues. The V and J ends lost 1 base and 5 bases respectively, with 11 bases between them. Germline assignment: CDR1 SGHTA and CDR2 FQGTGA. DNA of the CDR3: TGTGCCAGCAGCTTAAAGGGGAGGGAGACTGAAGCTTTCTTT. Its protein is CASSLKGRETEAFF. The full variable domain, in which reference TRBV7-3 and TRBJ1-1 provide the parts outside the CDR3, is GAGVSQTPSNKVTEKGKYVELRCDPISGHTALYWYRQSLGQGPEFLIYFQGTGAADDSGLPNDRFFAVRPEGSVSTLKIQRTERGDSAVYLCASSLKGRETEAFFGQGTRLTVV.

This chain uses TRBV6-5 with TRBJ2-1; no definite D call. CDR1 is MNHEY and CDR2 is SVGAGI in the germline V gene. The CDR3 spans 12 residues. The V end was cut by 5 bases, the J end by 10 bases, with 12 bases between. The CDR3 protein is CASSLDRVEQFF. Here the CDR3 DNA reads TGTGCCAGCAGTCTCGATCGGGTAGAGCAGTTCTTC.

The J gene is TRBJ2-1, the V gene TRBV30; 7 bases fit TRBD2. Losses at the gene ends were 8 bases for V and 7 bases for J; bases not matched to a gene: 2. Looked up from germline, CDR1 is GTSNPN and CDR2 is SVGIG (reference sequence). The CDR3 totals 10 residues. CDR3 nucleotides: TGTGCCACCGGGGGGAATGAGCAGTTCTTC. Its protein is CATGGNEQFF.

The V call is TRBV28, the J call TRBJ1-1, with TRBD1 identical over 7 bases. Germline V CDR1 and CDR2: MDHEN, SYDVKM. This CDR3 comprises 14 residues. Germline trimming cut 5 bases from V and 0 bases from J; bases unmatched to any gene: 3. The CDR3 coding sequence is TGTGCCAGCAGTCGGGACAGCATGAACACTGAAGCTTTCTTT. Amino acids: CASSRDSMNTEAFF. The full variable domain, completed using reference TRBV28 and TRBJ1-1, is DVKVTQSSRYLVKRTGEKVFLECVQDMDHENMFWYRQDPGLGLRLIYFSYDVKMKEKGDIPEGYSVSREKKERFSLILESASTNQTSMYLCASSRDSMNTEAFFGQGTRLTVV.

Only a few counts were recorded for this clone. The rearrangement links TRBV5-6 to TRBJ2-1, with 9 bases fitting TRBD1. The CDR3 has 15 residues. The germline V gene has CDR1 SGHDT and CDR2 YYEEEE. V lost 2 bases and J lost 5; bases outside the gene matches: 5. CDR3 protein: CASSFPGTGNNEQFF. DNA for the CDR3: TGTGCCAGCAGCTTCCCCGGGACAGGGAACAATGAGCAGTTCTTC.

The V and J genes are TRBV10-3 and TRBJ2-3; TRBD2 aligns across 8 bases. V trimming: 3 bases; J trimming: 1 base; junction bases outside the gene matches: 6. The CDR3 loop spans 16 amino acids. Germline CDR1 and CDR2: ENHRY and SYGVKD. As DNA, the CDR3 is TGTGCCATCAGTGACCCCGGGACTAGAGGCACAGATACGCAGTATTTT. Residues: CAISDPGTRGTDTQYF.

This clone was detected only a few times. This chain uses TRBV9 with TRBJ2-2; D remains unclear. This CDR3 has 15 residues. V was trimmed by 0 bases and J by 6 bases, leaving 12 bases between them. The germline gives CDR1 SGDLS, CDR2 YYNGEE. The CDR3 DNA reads TGTGCCAGCAGCGTAGTGGGCTACGAATCCGGGGAGCTGTTTTTT. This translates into CASSVVGYESGELFF.

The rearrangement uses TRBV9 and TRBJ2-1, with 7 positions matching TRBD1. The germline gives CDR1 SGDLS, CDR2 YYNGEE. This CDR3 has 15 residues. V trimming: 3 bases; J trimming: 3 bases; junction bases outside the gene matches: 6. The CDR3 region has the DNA TGTGCCAGCAGCGCCCGGGACAGAAACTACAATGAGCAGTTCTTC. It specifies CASSARDRNYNEQFF.

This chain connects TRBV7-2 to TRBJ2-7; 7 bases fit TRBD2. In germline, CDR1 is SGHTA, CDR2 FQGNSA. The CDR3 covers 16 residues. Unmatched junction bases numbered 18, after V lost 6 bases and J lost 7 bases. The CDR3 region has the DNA TGTGCCAGCAGTCTACGTAGTCAGGCGGGAGTTTTGGAGCAGTACTTC. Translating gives CASSLRSQAGVLEQYF.

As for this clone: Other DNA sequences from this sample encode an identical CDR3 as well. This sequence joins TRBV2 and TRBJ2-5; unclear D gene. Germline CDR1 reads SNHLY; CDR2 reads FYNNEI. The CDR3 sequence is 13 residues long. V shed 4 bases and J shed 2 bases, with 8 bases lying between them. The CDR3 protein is CASSGQYQETQYF. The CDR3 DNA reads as TGTGCCAGCAGTGGCCAGTATCAAGAGACCCAGTACTTC. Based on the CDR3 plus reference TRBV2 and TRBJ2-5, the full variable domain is EPEVTQTPSHQVTQMGQEVILRCVPISNHLYFYWYRQILGQKVEFLVSFYNNEISEKSEIFDDQFSVERPDGSNFTLKIRSTKLEDSAMYFCASSGQYQETQYFGPGTRLLVL.

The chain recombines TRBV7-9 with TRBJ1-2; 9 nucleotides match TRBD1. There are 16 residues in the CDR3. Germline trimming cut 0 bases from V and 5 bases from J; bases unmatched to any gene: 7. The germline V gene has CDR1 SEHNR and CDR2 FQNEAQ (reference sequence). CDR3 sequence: CASSLAGTGWWYGYTF. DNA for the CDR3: TGTGCCAGCAGCTTAGCCGGGACAGGGTGGTGGTATGGCTACACCTTC.